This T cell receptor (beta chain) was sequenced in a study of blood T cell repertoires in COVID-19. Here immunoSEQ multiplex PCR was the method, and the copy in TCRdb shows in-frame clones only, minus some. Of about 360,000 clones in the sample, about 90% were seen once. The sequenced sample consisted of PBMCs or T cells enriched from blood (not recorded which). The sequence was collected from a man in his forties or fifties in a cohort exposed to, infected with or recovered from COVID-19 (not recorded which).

DNA of the CDR3: TGTGCCAGCAGATACATGGGACAGCCGATTTCACCCCTCCACTTT. Translated: CASRYMGQPISPLHF. The V gene is TRBV6-5, the J gene TRBJ1-6; 7 positions match TRBD1. Germline V gene lookup returns CDR1 MNHEY and CDR2 SVGAGI. The CDR3 has 15 residues. V gave up 6 bases and J gave up 9 bases; unmatched junction bases: 11.